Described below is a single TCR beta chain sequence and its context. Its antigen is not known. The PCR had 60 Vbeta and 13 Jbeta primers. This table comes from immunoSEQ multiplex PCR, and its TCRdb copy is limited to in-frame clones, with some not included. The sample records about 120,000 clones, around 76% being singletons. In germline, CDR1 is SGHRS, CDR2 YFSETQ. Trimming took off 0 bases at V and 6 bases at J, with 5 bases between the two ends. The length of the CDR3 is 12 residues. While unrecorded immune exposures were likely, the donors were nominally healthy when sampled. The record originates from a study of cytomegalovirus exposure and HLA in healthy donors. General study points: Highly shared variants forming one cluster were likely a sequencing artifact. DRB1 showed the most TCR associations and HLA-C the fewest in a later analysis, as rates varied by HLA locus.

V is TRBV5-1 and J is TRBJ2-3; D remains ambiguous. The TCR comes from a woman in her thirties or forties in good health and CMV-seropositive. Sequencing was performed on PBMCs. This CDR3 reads CASSLEEDTQYF. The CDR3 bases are TGCGCCAGCAGCTTGGAGGAGGATACGCAGTATTTT.